The source of this T cell receptor beta chain is a study of cytomegalovirus exposure and HLA in healthy donors. Whole-study results and caveats: Immune exposure was documented only through CMV serostatus. Associated with HLA alleles at 0.05 false discovery rate in a later analysis were some 18,000 TCR beta sequences. Reportedly, a later analysis found an Asian-associated ancestry cluster had fewer N-insertions than the approximately 670-donor mean.

Points on this clone: The antigen remains undetermined.

PCR used 60 Vbeta primers and 13 Jbeta primers. Using immunoSEQ multiplex PCR, the repertoire was profiled, and TCRdb retains in-frame clones only, with some absent. The data contain under 200,000 clones, 78% of them singletons. Per the germline V gene, CDR1 is SNHLY and CDR2 is FYNNEI. Trimming cost V 6 bases and J 0 bases; bases outside gene matches: 8. The CDR3 is made up of 16 amino acids. Sequencing was carried out using PBMCs. The rearrangement uses TRBV2 and TRBJ1-5; TRBD1 matches at 7 bases. This clonotype was sampled from a woman aged 50 to 60 in good health and CMV-seropositive. CDR3 bases: TGTGCCAGCAGCCGGGGACAGCCCTATAGCAATCAGCCCCAGCATTTT. This sequence encodes CASSRGQPYSNQPQHF.